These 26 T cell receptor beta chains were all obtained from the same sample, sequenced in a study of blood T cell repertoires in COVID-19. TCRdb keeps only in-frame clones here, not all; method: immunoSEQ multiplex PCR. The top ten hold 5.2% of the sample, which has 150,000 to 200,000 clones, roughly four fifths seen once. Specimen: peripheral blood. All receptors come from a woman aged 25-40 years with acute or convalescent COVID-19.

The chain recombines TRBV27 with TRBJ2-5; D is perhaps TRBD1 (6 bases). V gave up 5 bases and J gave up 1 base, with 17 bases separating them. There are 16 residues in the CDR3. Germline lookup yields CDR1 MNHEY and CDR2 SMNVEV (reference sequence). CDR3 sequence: CASSMGARVFQETQYF. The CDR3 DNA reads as TGTGCCAGCAGTATGGGGGCCAGGGTGTTCCAAGAGACCCAGTACTTC.

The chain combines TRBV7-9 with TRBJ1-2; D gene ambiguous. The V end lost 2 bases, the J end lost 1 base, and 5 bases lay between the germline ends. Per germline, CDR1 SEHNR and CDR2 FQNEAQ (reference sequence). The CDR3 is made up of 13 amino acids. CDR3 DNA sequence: TGTGCCAGCAGCTTACTGTATAACTATGGCTACACCTTC. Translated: CASSLLYNYGYTF. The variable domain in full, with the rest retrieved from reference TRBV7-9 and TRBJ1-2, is DTGVSQNPRHKITKRGQNVTFRCDPISEHNRLYWYRQTLGQGPEFLTYFQNEAQLEKSRLLSDRFSAERPKGSFSTLEIQRTEQGDSAMYLCASSLLYNYGYTFGSGTRLTVV.

The CDR3: CASSPGRRRGYTDTQYF. CDR3 DNA sequence: TGCGCCAGCAGCCCCGGGAGGAGGCGGGGGTACACAGATACGCAGTATTTT. The chain couples TRBV4-3 to TRBJ2-3; 7 bases are shared with TRBD2. Per germline, CDR1 LGHNA and CDR2 YSLEER. V shed 4 bases, J shed 2 bases, and the junction held 12 bases outside the gene matches. The CDR3 spans 17 residues.

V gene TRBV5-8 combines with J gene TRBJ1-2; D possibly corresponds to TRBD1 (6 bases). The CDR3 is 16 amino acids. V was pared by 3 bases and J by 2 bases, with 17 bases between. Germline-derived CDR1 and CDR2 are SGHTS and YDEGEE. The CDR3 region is CASSSNRVRANYGYTF. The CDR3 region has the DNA TGTGCCAGCAGCTCAAACAGGGTTAGGGCCAACTATGGCTACACCTTC.

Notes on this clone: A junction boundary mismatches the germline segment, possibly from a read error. The chain's CDR3 is CASSLRGTVF. The CDR3 DNA reads as TGTGCCAGCAGTCTGAGGGGGACAGTCTTC. The J gene is TRBJ1-2, the V gene TRBV12-3 or TRBV12-4; 7 positions match TRBD1. This CDR3 spans 10 amino acids.

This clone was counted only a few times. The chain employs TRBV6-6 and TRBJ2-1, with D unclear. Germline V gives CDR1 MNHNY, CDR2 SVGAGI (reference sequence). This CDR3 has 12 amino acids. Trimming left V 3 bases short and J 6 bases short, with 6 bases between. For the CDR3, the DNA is TGTGCCAGCAGTTATCCGGGCAATGAGCAGTTCTTC. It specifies CASSYPGNEQFF.

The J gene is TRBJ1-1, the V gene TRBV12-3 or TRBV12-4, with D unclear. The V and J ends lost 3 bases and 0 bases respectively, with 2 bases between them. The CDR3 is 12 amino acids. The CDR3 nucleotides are TGTGCCAGCAGTTTCATGAACACTGAAGCTTTCTTT. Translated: CASSFMNTEAFF.

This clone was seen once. The CDR3 DNA sequence: TGTGCCAGCCGGCCTACTAGCGGGAGGGCCATCGCAGGGGATACGCAGTATTTT. It is translated as CASRPTSGRAIAGDTQYF. The V call is TRBV19, the J call TRBJ2-3; 13 nucleotides agree with TRBD2. The CDR3 is 18 amino acids. Trimming removed 9 bases from V and 6 bases from J; junction bases left unmatched: 18. In germline, CDR1 is LNHDA, CDR2 SQIVND (reference sequence).

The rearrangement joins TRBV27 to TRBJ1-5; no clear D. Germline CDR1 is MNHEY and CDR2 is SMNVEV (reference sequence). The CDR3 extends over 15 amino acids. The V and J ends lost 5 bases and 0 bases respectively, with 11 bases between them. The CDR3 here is CASSARQNSNQPQHF. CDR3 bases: TGTGCCAGCAGTGCGCGACAAAATAGCAATCAGCCCCAGCATTTT.

DNA for the CDR3: TGCGCCAGCTGTCGGAGGGGGACAGACGATGAAGCTTTCTTT. This translates into CASCRRGTDDEAFF. V is TRBV5-1 and J is TRBJ1-1, with 7 bases lining up with TRBD1. After removal of 7 bases from V and 7 bases from J, the junction contained 13 bases not matched to a gene. Per germline, CDR1 SGHRS and CDR2 YFSETQ. This CDR3 region has 14 residues. Full variable domain (rest looked up from reference TRBV5-1 and TRBJ1-1): KAGVTQTPRYLIKTRGQQVTLSCSPISGHRSVSWYQQTPGQGLQFLFEYFSETQRNKGNFPGRFSGRQFSNSRSEMNVSTLELGDSALYLCASCRRGTDDEAFFGQGTRLTVV.

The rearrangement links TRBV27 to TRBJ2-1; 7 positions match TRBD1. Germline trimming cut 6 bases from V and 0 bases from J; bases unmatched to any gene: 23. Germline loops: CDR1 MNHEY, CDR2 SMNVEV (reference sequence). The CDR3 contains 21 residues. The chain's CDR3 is CASRARTGAPNLRHSYNEQFF. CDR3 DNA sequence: TGTGCCAGCAGGGCAAGAACAGGGGCACCCAACCTGAGACACTCCTACAATGAGCAGTTCTTC.

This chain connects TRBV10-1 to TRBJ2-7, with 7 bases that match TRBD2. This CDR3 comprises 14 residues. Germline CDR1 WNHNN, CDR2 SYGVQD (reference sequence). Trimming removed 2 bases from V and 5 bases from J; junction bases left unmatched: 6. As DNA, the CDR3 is TGCGCCAGCAGTGAGGGCGGGAGCGGGAACGAGCAGTACTTC. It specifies CASSEGGSGNEQYF.

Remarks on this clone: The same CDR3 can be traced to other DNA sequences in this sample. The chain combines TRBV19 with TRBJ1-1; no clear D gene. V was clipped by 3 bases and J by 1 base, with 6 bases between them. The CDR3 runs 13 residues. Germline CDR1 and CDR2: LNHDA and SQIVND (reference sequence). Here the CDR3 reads CASSIGGNTEAFF. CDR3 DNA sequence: TGTGCCAGTAGTATCGGCGGGAACACTGAAGCTTTCTTT.

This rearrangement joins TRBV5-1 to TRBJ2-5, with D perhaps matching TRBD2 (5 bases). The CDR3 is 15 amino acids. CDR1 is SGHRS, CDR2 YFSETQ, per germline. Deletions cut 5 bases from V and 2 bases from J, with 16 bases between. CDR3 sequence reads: CASSRGSGDQETQYF. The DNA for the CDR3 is TGCGCCAGCAGTCGCGGGTCCGGCGATCAAGAGACCCAGTACTTC. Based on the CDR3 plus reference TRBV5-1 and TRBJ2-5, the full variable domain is KAGVTQTPRYLIKTRGQQVTLSCSPISGHRSVSWYQQTPGQGLQFLFEYFSETQRNKGNFPGRFSGRQFSNSRSEMNVSTLELGDSALYLCASSRGSGDQETQYFGPGTRLLVL.

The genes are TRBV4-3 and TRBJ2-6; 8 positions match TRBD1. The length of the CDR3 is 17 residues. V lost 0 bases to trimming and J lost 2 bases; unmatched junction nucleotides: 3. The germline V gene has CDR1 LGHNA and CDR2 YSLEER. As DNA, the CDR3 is TGCGCCAGCAGCCAAGAAGGGACAGGAACTGGGGCCAACGTCCTGACTTTC. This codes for CASSQEGTGTGANVLTF.

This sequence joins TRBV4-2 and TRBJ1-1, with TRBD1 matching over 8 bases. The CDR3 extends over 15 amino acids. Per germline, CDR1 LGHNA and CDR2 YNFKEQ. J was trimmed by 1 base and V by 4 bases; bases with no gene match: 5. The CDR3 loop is CASSLPGTGNTEAFF. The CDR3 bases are TGTGCCAGCAGCCTACCCGGGACAGGGAACACTGAAGCTTTCTTT.

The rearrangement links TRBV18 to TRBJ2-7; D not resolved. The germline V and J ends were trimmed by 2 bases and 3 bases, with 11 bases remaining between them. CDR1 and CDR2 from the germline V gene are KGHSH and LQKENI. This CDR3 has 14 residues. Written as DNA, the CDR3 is TGTGCCAGCTCACCAAAGACAAGTGGCTACGAGCAGTACTTC. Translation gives CASSPKTSGYEQYF.

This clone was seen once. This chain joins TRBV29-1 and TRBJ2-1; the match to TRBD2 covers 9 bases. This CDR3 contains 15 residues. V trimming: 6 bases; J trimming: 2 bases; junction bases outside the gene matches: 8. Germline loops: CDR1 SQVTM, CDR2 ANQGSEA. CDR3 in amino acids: CSVRLAEHTYNEQFF. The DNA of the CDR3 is TGCAGCGTGAGACTAGCGGAGCATACCTACAATGAGCAGTTCTTC.

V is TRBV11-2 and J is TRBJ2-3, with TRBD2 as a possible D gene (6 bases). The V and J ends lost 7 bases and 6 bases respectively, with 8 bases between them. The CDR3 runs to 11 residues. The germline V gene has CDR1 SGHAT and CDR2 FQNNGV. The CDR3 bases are TGTGCCAGCACGGGACTTGATACGCAGTATTTT. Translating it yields CASTGLDTQYF.

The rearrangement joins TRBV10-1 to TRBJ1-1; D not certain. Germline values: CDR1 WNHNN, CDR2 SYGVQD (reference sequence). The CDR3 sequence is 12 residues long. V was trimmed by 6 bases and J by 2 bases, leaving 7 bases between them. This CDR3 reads CASSRGNTEAFF. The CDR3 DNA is TGCGCCAGCAGCCGGGGTAACACTGAAGCTTTCTTT.

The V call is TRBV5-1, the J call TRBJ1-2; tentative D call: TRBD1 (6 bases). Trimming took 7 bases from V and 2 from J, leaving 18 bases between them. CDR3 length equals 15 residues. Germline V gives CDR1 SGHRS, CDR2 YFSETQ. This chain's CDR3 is CASQPVGGQNYGYTF. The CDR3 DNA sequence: TGCGCCAGCCAGCCCGTGGGGGGGCAAAACTATGGCTACACCTTC.

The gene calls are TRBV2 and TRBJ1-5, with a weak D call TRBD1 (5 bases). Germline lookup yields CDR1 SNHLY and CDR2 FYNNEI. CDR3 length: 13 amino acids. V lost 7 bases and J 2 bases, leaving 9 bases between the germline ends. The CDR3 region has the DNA TGTGCCAGCACCAGGGCCGGCAATCAGCCCCAGCATTTT. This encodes CASTRAGNQPQHF.

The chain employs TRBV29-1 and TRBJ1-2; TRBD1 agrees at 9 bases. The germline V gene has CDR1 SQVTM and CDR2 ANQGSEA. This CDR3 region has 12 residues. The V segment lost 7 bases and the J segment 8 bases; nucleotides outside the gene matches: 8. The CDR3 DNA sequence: TGCAGCGGGGGACAGGGAAGCTCCGGCTACACCTTC. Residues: CSGGQGSSGYTF.

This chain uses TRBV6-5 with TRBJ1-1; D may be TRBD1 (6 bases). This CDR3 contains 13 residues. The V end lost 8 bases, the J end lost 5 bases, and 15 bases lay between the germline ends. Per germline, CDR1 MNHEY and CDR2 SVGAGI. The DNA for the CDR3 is TGTGCCAGCCGGGGGGCCATGGGAACTGAAGCTTTCTTT. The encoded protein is CASRGAMGTEAFF.

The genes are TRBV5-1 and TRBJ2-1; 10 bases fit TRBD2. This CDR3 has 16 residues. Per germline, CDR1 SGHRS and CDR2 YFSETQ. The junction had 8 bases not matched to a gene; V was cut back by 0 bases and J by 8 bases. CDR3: CASSLGGGTSVYEQFF. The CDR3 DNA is TGCGCCAGCAGCTTGGGTGGAGGGACTAGCGTCTATGAGCAGTTCTTC.

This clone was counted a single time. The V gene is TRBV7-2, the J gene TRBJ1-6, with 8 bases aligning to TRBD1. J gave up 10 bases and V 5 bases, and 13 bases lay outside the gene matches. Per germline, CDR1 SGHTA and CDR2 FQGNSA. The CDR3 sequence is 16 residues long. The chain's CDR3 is CASSPRGLTPQSPLHF. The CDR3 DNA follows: TGTGCCAGCAGCCCCAGGGGGCTAACCCCCCAATCACCCCTCCACTTT.